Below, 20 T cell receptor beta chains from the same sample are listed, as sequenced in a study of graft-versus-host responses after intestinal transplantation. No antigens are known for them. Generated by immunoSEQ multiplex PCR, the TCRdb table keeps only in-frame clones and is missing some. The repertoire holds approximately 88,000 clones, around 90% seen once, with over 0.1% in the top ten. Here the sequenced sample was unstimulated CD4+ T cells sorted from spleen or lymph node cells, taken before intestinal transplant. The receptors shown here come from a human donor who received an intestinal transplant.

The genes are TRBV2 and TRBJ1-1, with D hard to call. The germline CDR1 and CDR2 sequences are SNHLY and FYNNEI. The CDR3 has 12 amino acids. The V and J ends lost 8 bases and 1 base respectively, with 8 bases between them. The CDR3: CASAQKNTEAFF. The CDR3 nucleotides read TGTGCCAGCGCCCAGAAGAACACTGAAGCTTTCTTT. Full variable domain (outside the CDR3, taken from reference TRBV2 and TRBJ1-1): EPEVTQTPSHQVTQMGQEVILRCVPISNHLYFYWYRQILGQKVEFLVSFYNNEISEKSEIFDDQFSVERPDGSNFTLKIRSTKLEDSAMYFCASAQKNTEAFFGQGTRLTVV.

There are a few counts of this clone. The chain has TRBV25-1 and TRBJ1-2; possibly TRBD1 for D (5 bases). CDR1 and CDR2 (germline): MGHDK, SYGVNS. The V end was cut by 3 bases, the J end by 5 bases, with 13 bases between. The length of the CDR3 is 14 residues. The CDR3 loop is CASSEAWEGYGYTF. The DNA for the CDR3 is TGTGCCAGCAGTGAGGCCTGGGAGGGGTATGGCTACACCTTC.

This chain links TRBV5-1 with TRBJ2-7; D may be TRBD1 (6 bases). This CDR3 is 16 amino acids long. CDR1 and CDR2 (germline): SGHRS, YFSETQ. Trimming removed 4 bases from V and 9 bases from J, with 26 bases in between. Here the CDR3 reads CASSPSSGGALTGQYF. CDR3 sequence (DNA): TGCGCCAGCAGCCCATCAAGTGGGGGCGCACTGACGGGGCAGTACTTC. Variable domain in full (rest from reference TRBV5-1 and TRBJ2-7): KAGVTQTPRYLIKTRGQQVTLSCSPISGHRSVSWYQQTPGQGLQFLFEYFSETQRNKGNFPGRFSGRQFSNSRSEMNVSTLELGDSALYLCASSPSSGGALTGQYFGPGTRLTVT.

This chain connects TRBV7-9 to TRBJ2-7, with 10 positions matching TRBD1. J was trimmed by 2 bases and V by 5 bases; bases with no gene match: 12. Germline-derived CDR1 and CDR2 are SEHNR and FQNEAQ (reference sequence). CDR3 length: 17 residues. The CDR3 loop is CASSQSLDRGKTYEQYF. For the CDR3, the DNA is TGTGCCAGCAGCCAGTCCTTGGACAGGGGGAAAACCTACGAGCAGTACTTC.

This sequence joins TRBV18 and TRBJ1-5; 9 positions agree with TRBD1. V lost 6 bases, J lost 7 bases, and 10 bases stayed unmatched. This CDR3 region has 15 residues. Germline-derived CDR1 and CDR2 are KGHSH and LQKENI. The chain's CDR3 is CASSPGTGIEQPQHF. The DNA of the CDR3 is TGTGCCAGCTCCCCCGGGACAGGGATTGAACAGCCCCAGCATTTT.

CDR3 coding DNA: TGTGCCAGCAGCTTGGGGCAGGGGAGCTCCTATAATTCACCCCTCCACTTT. Translated: CASSLGQGSSYNSPLHF. This chain connects TRBV5-6 to TRBJ1-6, with a tentative D call TRBD1 (6 bases). Germline assignment: CDR1 SGHDT and CDR2 YYEEEE. The length of the CDR3 is 17 residues. The germline V and J ends were trimmed by 0 bases and 0 bases, with 10 bases remaining between them. The full variable domain, in which reference TRBV5-6 and TRBJ1-6 provide the parts outside the CDR3, is DAGVTQSPTHLIKTRGQQVTLRCSPKSGHDTVSWYQQALGQGPQFIFQYYEEEERQRGNFPDRFSGHQFPNYSSELNVNALLLGDSALYLCASSLGQGSSYNSPLHFGNGTRLTVT.

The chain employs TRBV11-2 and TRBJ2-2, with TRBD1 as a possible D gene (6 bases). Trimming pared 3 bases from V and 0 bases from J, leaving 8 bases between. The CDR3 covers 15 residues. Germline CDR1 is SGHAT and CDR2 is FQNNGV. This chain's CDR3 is CASSFWTANTGELFF. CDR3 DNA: TGTGCCAGCAGCTTCTGGACAGCGAACACCGGGGAGCTGTTTTTT.

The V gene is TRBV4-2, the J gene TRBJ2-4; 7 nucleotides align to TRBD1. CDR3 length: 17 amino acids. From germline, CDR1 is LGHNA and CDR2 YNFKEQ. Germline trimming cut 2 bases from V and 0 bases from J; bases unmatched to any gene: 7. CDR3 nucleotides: TGTGCCAGCAGCCAAAACAGGGACAGCTCAGCCAAAAACATTCAGTACTTC. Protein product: CASSQNRDSSAKNIQYF.

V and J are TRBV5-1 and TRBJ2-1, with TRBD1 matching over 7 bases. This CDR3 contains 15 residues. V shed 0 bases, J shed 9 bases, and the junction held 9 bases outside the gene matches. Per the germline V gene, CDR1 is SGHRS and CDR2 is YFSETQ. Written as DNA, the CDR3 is TGCGCCAGCAGCTTGGGGGTGACAGGGTATATTGAGCAGTTCTTC. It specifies CASSLGVTGYIEQFF.

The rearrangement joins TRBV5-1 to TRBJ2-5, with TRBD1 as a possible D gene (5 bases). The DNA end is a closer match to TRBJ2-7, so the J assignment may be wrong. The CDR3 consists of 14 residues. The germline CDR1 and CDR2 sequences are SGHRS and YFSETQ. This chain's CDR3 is CASSQGRVSYEQYF. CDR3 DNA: TGCGCCAGCAGCCAGGGTCGTGTGTCCTACGAGCAGTACTTC.

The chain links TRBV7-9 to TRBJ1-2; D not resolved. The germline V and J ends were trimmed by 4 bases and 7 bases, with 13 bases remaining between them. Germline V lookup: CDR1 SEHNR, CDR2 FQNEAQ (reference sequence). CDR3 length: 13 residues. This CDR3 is CASSSVLLGGYTF. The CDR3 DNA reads TGTGCCAGCAGCTCCGTACTCCTCGGTGGCTACACCTTC.

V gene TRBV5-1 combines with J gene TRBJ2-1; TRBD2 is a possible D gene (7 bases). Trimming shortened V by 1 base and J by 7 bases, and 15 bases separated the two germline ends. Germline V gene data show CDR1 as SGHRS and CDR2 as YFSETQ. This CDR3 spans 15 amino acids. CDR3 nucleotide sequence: TGCGCCAGCAGCTTGAGTGGGGGGGCCCTTAATGAGCAGTTCTTC. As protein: CASSLSGGALNEQFF. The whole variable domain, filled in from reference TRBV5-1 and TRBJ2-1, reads KAGVTQTPRYLIKTRGQQVTLSCSPISGHRSVSWYQQTPGQGLQFLFEYFSETQRNKGNFPGRFSGRQFSNSRSEMNVSTLELGDSALYLCASSLSGGALNEQFFGPGTRLTVL.

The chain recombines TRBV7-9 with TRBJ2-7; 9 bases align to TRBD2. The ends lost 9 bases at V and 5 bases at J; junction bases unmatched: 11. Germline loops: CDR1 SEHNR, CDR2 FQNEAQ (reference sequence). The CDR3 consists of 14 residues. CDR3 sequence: CARGTVSSGDEQYF. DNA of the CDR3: TGTGCCAGGGGGACCGTTTCTAGCGGGGACGAGCAGTACTTC.

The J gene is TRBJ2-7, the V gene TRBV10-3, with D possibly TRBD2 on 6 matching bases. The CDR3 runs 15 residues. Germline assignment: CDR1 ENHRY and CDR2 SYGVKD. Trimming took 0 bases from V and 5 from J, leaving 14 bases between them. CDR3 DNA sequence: TGTGCCATCAGTGAGTCGATGGGGGGTATCCACGAGCAGTACTTC. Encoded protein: CAISESMGGIHEQYF.

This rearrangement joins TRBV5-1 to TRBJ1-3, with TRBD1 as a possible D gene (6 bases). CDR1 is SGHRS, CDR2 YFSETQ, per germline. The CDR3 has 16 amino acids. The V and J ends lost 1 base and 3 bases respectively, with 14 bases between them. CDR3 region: CASSLFSSGDGNTIYF. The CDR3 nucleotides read TGCGCCAGCAGCTTGTTCTCGTCAGGGGATGGAAACACCATATATTTT.

CDR3 nucleotides: TGTGCCAGCAGCCCGGACAGGGGGCGATTAGCTTTCTTT. As protein: CASSPDRGRLAFF. V and J are TRBV7-8 and TRBJ1-1, with 11 bases fitting TRBD1. The V gene's germline CDR1 is SGHVS and CDR2 FQNEAQ. The V gene end was trimmed by 5 bases and the J gene end by 10 bases; junction bases not matched to a gene: 6. The CDR3 is 13 amino acids.

The CDR3 bases are TGCAGCGTTGAAGGTTCGGGATCTTATGGCTACACCTTC. Its protein is CSVEGSGSYGYTF. J is TRBJ1-2 and V is TRBV29-1; D is ambiguous. Germline CDR1 is SQVTM and CDR2 is ANQGSEA. Deletions cut 1 base from V and 5 bases from J, with 11 bases between. The CDR3 runs to 13 residues.

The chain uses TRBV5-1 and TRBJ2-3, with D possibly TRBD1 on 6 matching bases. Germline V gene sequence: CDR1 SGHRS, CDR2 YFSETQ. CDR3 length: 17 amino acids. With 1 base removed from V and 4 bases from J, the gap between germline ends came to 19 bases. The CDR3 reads CASSLYVQGLVADTQYF. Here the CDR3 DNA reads TGCGCCAGCAGCTTGTACGTTCAGGGGTTAGTGGCAGATACGCAGTATTTT.

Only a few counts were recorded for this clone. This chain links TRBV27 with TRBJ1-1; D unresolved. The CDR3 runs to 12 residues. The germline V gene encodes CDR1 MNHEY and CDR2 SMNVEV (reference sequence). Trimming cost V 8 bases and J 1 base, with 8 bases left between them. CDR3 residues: CASGQENTEAFF. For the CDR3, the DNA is TGTGCCAGCGGTCAGGAGAACACTGAAGCTTTCTTT.

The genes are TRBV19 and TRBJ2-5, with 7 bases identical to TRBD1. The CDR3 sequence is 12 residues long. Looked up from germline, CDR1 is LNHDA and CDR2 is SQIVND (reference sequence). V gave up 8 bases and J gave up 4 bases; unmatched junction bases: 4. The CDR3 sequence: CASGYRGETQYF. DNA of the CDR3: TGTGCCAGTGGATACAGGGGAGAGACCCAGTACTTC.